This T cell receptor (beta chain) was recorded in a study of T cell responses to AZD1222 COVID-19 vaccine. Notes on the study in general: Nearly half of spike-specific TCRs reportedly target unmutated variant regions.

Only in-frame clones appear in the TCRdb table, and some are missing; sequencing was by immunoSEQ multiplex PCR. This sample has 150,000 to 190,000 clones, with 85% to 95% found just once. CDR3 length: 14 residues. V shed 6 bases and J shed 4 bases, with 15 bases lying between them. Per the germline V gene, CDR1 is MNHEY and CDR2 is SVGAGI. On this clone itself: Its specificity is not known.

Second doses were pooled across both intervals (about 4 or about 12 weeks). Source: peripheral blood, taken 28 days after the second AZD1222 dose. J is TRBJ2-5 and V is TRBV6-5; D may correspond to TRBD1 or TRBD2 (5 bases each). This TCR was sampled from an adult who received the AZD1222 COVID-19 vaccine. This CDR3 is CASSLGTHRETQYF. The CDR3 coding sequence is TGTGCCAGCAGCCTGGGGACCCACCGAGAGACCCAGTACTTC.